This T cell receptor beta chain appears in the sequencing data of a study of blood T cells in healthy people across ages. PCR was performed a second time for roughly 7 to 12 cycles using a sample-barcoded 5' primer and a J-beta primer mix. Using its own MiXCR run on the 5' RACE reads, TCRdb lists one record per CDR3 protein. Among approximately 810,000 distinct CDR3 sequences, under 40% were seen once, and the ten largest hold approximately 13%. CDR1 is SGDLS, CDR2 YYNGEE, per germline. Trimming stripped 0 bases from V and 3 bases from J, with 13 bases between. This CDR3 is built from 15 residues. Sequencing used blood. V and J are TRBV9 and TRBJ2-7, with TRBD2 as a possible D gene (5 bases). This clonotype was sampled from a man between 18 and 35 years old in good health. CDR3 sequence: CASSVATGRDYEQYF. The CDR3 coding sequence is TGTGCCAGCAGCGTAGCTACGGGAAGAGACTACGAGCAGTACTTC.